The 21 T cell receptor beta chains listed next were all sequenced from one sample in a study of a mutant IDH1 vaccine in newly diagnosed glioma. Some clones are missing from TCRdb's copy, which holds only in-frame ones; the method was immunoSEQ multiplex PCR. Here the sample spans roughly 38,000 clones, around 76% being singletons. Time point described: week 23, last vaccination. A single vaccine dose contained 300 ug of mutant IDH1 20-mer peptide, and topical imiquimod was used with it. No antigen has been assigned to these receptors. This specimen consisted of PBMCs, obtained from a glioma patient whose treatment included an IDH1 peptide vaccine. These receptors originate from a man aged 50 to 60 with glioma.

The chain couples TRBV18 to TRBJ1-4; TRBD1 is a possible D gene (5 bases). CDR3 length: 15 residues. Trimming left V 6 bases short and J 4 bases short, with 15 bases between. Looked up from germline, CDR1 is KGHSH and CDR2 is LQKENI. The CDR3 sequence is CASSPSGTVNEKLFF. CDR3 in DNA: TGTGCCAGCTCTCCTTCCGGGACGGTTAATGAAAAACTGTTTTTT.

The chain carries TRBV5-1 and TRBJ2-5, with 12 bases fitting TRBD2. CDR3 length equals 15 residues. Germline V gives CDR1 SGHRS, CDR2 YFSETQ. The junction had 6 bases not matched to a gene; V was cut back by 4 bases and J by 5 bases. The CDR3 DNA reads TGCGCCAGCAGCGCCCTAGCGGGGGGGCGGGAGACCCAGTACTTC. Its translation: CASSALAGGRETQYF.

The chain is built from TRBV29-1 and TRBJ2-7; perhaps TRBD1 as D (6 bases). V lost 0 bases, J lost 3 bases, and 21 bases lay in between. The CDR3 extends over 17 amino acids. CDR1 SQVTM and CDR2 ANQGSEA come from the germline V gene. The CDR3 bases are TGCAGCGTTGAAGATCTTCAAGGGGGACGCAGAAGCTACGAGCAGTACTTC. Residues: CSVEDLQGGRRSYEQYF.

Of note for this clone: One end of the junction varies from germline; a read error may be responsible. The chain links TRBV5-1 to TRBJ2-1; D is possibly TRBD1 (7 bases). The length of the CDR3 is 14 residues. The germline gives CDR1 SGHRS, CDR2 YFSETQ. The CDR3 coding sequence is TGCGCCAGCAGATTGGAGGGGGCGACCGATGAGCAGTTCTTC. It specifies CASRLEGATDEQFF.

DNA of the CDR3: TGTGCCACCAGCAGAGGCAGGGACAGTGGCTCCGAAGCTTTCTTT. Its translation is CATSRGRDSGSEAFF. The chain uses TRBV15 and TRBJ1-1, with 7 bases matching TRBD1. Germline CDR1 is LNHNV and CDR2 is YYDKDF (reference sequence). Trimming cost V 1 base and J 8 bases; bases outside gene matches: 10. The CDR3 loop spans 15 amino acids.

There are a few counts of this clone. The J gene is TRBJ1-2, the V gene TRBV4-2, with D tentatively TRBD1 (5 bases). The germline CDR1 and CDR2 sequences are LGHNA and YNFKEQ. V was trimmed by 5 bases and J by 1 base, leaving 8 bases between them. CDR3 size: 13 residues. The CDR3 DNA sequence: TGTGCCAGCAGCGGACAAAGTAACTATGGCTACACCTTC. The encoded protein is CASSGQSNYGYTF.

This clone was recorded a few times. The chain joins TRBV15 to TRBJ2-1, with 7 bases that match TRBD1. The V segment lost 0 bases and the J segment 12 bases; nucleotides outside the gene matches: 5. There are 13 residues in the CDR3. Per the germline V gene, CDR1 is LNHNV and CDR2 is YYDKDF (reference sequence). CDR3 DNA: TGTGCCACCAGCAGAGAACAGGGGTTCGGGCAGTTCTTC. Protein sequence: CATSREQGFGQFF.

The chain employs TRBV5-1 and TRBJ2-5; D is perhaps TRBD2 (6 bases). CDR1 SGHRS and CDR2 YFSETQ come from the germline V gene. The CDR3 sequence is 14 residues long. V shed 2 bases and J shed 1 base, with 9 bases lying between them. The CDR3 DNA is TGCGCCAGCAGCTTAGGGGACTTCCAAGAGACCCAGTACTTC. The encoded protein is CASSLGDFQETQYF.

The chain combines TRBV7-6 with TRBJ1-3, with a weak D call TRBD1 (5 bases). Germline V gene data show CDR1 as SGHVS and CDR2 as FNYEAQ. V was cut by 6 bases and J by 0 bases, with 18 bases left in between. The CDR3 runs 17 residues. CDR3 nucleotide sequence: TGTGCCAGCAGGCTCTCGTCGGGACGGAGCTCTGGAAACACCATATATTTT. As protein: CASRLSSGRSSGNTIYF.

The genes are TRBV5-5 and TRBJ1-4; D is possibly TRBD1 (6 bases). The V gene's germline CDR1 is SGHKS and CDR2 YYEKEE (reference sequence). The ends were cut back, 2 bases at V and 3 bases at J, with 11 bases in the middle. CDR3 length: 15 amino acids. The CDR3 nucleotides are TGTGCCAGCAGCTTCCGGGACACACCTAATGAAAAACTGTTTTTT. Residues: CASSFRDTPNEKLFF.

The rearrangement joins TRBV19 to TRBJ1-5; D remains ambiguous. The germline CDR1 and CDR2 sequences are LNHDA and SQIVND (reference sequence). The CDR3 extends over 12 amino acids. Trimming removed 2 bases at V and 5 bases at J, with 4 bases between. The CDR3 coding sequence is TGTGCCAGTAGTATATCCTATCAGCCCCAGCATTTT. Translation gives CASSISYQPQHF.

The table lists this clone with a count of one. V and J are TRBV6-5 and TRBJ1-1; weak D call: TRBD1 (5 bases). Germline V gene lookup returns CDR1 MNHEY and CDR2 SVGAGI. V was trimmed by 2 bases and J by 3 bases, leaving 13 bases between them. The CDR3 is 15 amino acids. Here the CDR3 DNA reads TGTGCCAGCAGTTACGAGGGGATGGGGGACACTGAAGCTTTCTTT. Amino acids: CASSYEGMGDTEAFF.

The chain has TRBV28 and TRBJ1-4; the match to TRBD1 covers 7 bases. The CDR3 runs 15 residues. The germline V gene has CDR1 MDHEN and CDR2 SYDVKM. V lost 6 bases to trimming and J lost 5 bases; unmatched junction nucleotides: 9. In nucleotides, the CDR3 is TGTGCCAGCAGCCGGCTTGTGACAGGGAATGAAAAACTGTTTTTT. Protein sequence: CASSRLVTGNEKLFF.

V and J are TRBV7-3 and TRBJ2-7; D ambiguous. CDR3 size: 14 residues. CDR1 and CDR2 (germline): SGHTA, FQGTGA. The V and J ends lost 4 bases and 4 bases respectively, with 14 bases between them. For the CDR3, the DNA is TGTGCCAGCAGCTACCCCTCCTCGGGTTACGAGCAGTACTTC. This gives the protein CASSYPSSGYEQYF.

This sequence joins TRBV5-6 and TRBJ2-7; TRBD2 agrees at 13 bases. The V gene end was trimmed by 5 bases and the J gene end by 11 bases; junction bases not matched to a gene: 10. Germline-derived CDR1 and CDR2 are SGHDT and YYEEEE. This CDR3 contains 14 residues. CDR3 residues: CASSSPGLAGHKYF. The CDR3 nucleotides are TGTGCCAGCAGTTCCCCGGGACTAGCGGGGCATAAGTACTTC.

This clone was detected once. The V call is TRBV2, the J call TRBJ2-6; TRBD1 agrees at 9 bases. Germline values: CDR1 SNHLY, CDR2 FYNNEI. CDR3 length: 16 residues. J was trimmed by 0 bases and V by 3 bases; bases with no gene match: 0. The CDR3 protein is CASSEGQGSGANVLTF. The CDR3 DNA sequence: TGTGCCAGCAGTGAGGGACAGGGCTCTGGGGCCAACGTCCTGACTTTC.

The gene calls are TRBV5-1 and TRBJ2-1, with D perhaps matching TRBD1 (6 bases). Deletions cut 2 bases from V and 6 bases from J, with 18 bases between. There are 16 residues in the CDR3. Germline V CDR1 and CDR2: SGHRS, YFSETQ. This CDR3 reads CASSFFPGAKANEQFF. DNA of the CDR3: TGCGCCAGCAGCTTTTTCCCAGGGGCAAAGGCCAATGAGCAGTTCTTC.

The CDR3 nucleotides read TGCGCCAGCAGCTTGGCCCCGGGCTTCGAGGCTGAAGCTTTCTTT. Translated: CASSLAPGFEAEAFF. The V call is TRBV5-1, the J call TRBJ1-1; no definite D call. Per germline, CDR1 SGHRS and CDR2 YFSETQ. The CDR3 consists of 15 residues. The germline V and J ends were trimmed by 0 bases and 6 bases, with 15 bases remaining between them.

The chain joins TRBV15 to TRBJ1-5, with D hard to call. V was cut by 8 bases and J by 5 bases, with 13 bases left in between. This CDR3 is built from 13 residues. Germline CDR1 is LNHNV and CDR2 is YYDKDF (reference sequence). The CDR3 DNA follows: TGTGCCACCTCGGTTGAGGGCGATCAGCCCCAGCATTTT. Encoded protein: CATSVEGDQPQHF.

The rearrangement uses TRBV10-3 and TRBJ2-7; 7 bases are a match to TRBD1. V was pared by 6 bases and J by 0 bases, with 11 bases of the junction left unmatched. Germline assignment: CDR1 ENHRY and CDR2 SYGVKD. The CDR3 is made up of 16 amino acids. The CDR3 bases are TGTGCCATCAGCGGAGAGGGGGCGGGCAGCTCCTACGAGCAGTACTTC. Translation gives CAISGEGAGSSYEQYF.

The chain employs TRBV2 and TRBJ2-5; TRBD2 is a possible D gene (5 bases). V was cut by 1 base and J by 3 bases, with 9 bases left in between. The CDR3 runs to 14 residues. From germline, CDR1 is SNHLY and CDR2 FYNNEI. CDR3 sequence: CASSEGRAKETQYF. CDR3 coding DNA: TGTGCCAGCAGTGAAGGGCGGGCGAAAGAGACCCAGTACTTC.